These T cell receptor beta chains were read from a single sample in a study of graft-versus-host responses after intestinal transplantation. Profiling relied on immunoSEQ multiplex PCR, and the TCRdb table lists in-frame clones only, not all of them. The data show 12,000 to 15,000 clones, 38% seen once. The specimen was alloreactive CD4+ T cells from a mixed lymphocyte reaction culture, collected before intestinal transplant. These receptors were collected from a human patient who received an intestinal transplant. Both conserved end residues are trimmed from each CDR3.

V gene: TRBV21-1; CDR3 protein: ASSKAPDRVRSYEQY
V gene: TRBV10-3; CDR3 protein: AMKTSGGAGEQF
V gene: TRBV2; CDR3 protein: ASSVGRGGSIEQF
V gene: TRBV7-2; CDR3 protein: ASSFLLGLAGGNYEQF
V gene: TRBV4-3; CDR3 protein: ASSQASIGGAAYNEQF
V gene: TRBV19; CDR3 protein: ASRRTDRGGEQF
V gene: TRBV7-2; CDR3 protein: ASSLVGSGRDTQY
V gene: TRBV7-2; CDR3 protein: ASSILTGWNTEAF
V gene: TRBV7-2; CDR3 protein: ATASGTSGGNEQF
V gene: TRBV10-3; CDR3 protein: AIAGTPFEQY
V gene: TRBV7-2; CDR3 protein: ASSQRRIQETQY
V gene: TRBV7-2; CDR3 protein: ASSLASGAGADTQY
V gene: TRBV6-5; CDR3 protein: ASSWLWGQGTEAF
V gene: TRBV11-2; CDR3 protein: ASTQGASGGRGETQY
V gene: TRBV4-2; CDR3 protein: ASSQDLGQGSSPLH
V gene: TRBV2; CDR3 protein: ASSPGASGGHEQY
V gene: TRBV7-2; CDR3 protein: ASSLATGNQNIQY
V gene: TRBV5-1; CDR3 protein: ASSLDRGHGYGYT
V gene: TRBV30; CDR3 protein: AWSVSGRTEAF
V gene: TRBV15; CDR3 protein: ATSRDKAPEAF
V gene: TRBV10-3; CDR3 protein: AISEHPGGTGANVLT
V gene: TRBV6-7; CDR3 protein: ASNCRGWSYGYT
V gene: TRBV19; CDR3 protein: ASSWTGGQETQY
V gene: TRBV29-1; CDR3 protein: SVVVQGNTEAF
V gene: TRBV4-1; CDR3 protein: ASSQDSGPPFYGYT
V gene: TRBV2; CDR3 protein: ASSYVQGDHYSTDTQY
V gene: TRBV5-5; CDR3 protein: ASRWGQGSYEQY
V gene: TRBV6-5; CDR3 protein: ASKAGNSYEQY
V gene: TRBV19; CDR3 protein: ASSYFGQGNYGYT
V gene: TRBV5-1; CDR3 protein: ASSLAAGSSYEQY
V gene: TRBV10-3; CDR3 protein: AISSRDSYNSPLH
V gene: TRBV6-1; CDR3 protein: ASSGRLAAGLDEQF
V gene: TRBV18; CDR3 protein: ASSPLGGFPNSPLH
V gene: TRBV25-1; CDR3 protein: ASSDTTVNTEAF
V gene: TRBV6-5; CDR3 protein: ASSQLYNSPLH
V gene: TRBV29-1; CDR3 protein: SVKNRTTNEKLF
V gene: TRBV6-5; CDR3 protein: ASDIYEQY
V gene: TRBV14; CDR3 protein: ASSQGQGETQY
V gene: TRBV19; CDR3 protein: ASSTQHAGGENEQF
V gene: TRBV27; CDR3 protein: ASSSLLGEQF
V gene: TRBV11-2; CDR3 protein: ASSLDTVTRGISGNTIY
V gene: TRBV11-2; CDR3 protein: ASSSFRGGKEGYT
V gene: TRBV10-3; CDR3 protein: AIRAGQLNYGYT
V gene: TRBV5-6; CDR3 protein: ASSLTDRYNSPLH
V gene: TRBV19; CDR3 protein: ASSIGRFSNTGELF
V gene: TRBV5-6; CDR3 protein: ASSWGGYEQY
V gene: TRBV10-3; CDR3 protein: AISEGQGRGRNTEAF
V gene: TRBV30; CDR3 protein: AWSSQGFAGTEAF
V gene: TRBV6-5; CDR3 protein: ASRAGNANTEAF
V gene: TRBV4-2; CDR3 protein: ASSQVASSTDTQY
V gene: TRBV5-1; CDR3 protein: ASSFRPTSGGPPHKETQY
V gene: TRBV7-2; CDR3 protein: ASSATGLISYEQY
V gene: TRBV4-3; CDR3 protein: ASSLLGPYNEQF
V gene: TRBV5-1; CDR3 protein: ASSATGEVSGNTIY
V gene: TRBV6-5; CDR3 protein: ASSRRQGNTEAF
V gene: TRBV30; CDR3 protein: AWSEAGPYGYT
V gene: TRBV19; CDR3 protein: ASSIVAAPEDGKLF
V gene: TRBV4-3; CDR3 protein: ASSLILSGGNTEAF
V gene: TRBV18; CDR3 protein: ASSPRTTVQETQY
V gene: TRBV4-1; CDR3 protein: ASSHGLTGTAKETQY